These 3 T cell receptor beta chains came from one sample sequenced in a study of blood T cell repertoires in COVID-19. Produced via immunoSEQ multiplex PCR; TCRdb's table is partial and in-frame only. In the table there are some 180,000 clones, over 80% of which are singletons. What was sequenced was peripheral blood. The origin of the receptors is a woman aged 40 to 55 with COVID-19, enrolled during active disease.

This chain joins TRBV18 and TRBJ2-3; 7 positions match TRBD2. V shed 0 bases and J 4 bases; nucleotides not matched to a gene: 10. Germline V gene sequence: CDR1 KGHSH, CDR2 LQKENI. The CDR3 sequence is 17 residues long. CDR3 coding DNA: TGTGCCAGCTCACCACCCCTCGGACTAGTCGATCCAGATACGCAGTATTTT. Protein product: CASSPPLGLVDPDTQYF.

The V gene is TRBV3-1 (or the pseudogene TRBV3-2), the J gene TRBJ1-2, with 8 bases identical to TRBD1. The CDR3 is 15 amino acids. Per germline, CDR1 LGHDT and CDR2 YNNKEL (reference sequence). With 1 base clipped from V and 4 bases from J, the junction kept 5 bases outside the gene matches. The CDR3 sequence: CASSQGTGSAYGYTF. DNA of the CDR3: TGTGCCAGCAGCCAAGGGACAGGGTCGGCCTATGGCTACACCTTC.

The chain carries TRBV28 and TRBJ1-6, with a tentative D call TRBD1 (5 bases). This CDR3 has 18 residues. Germline values: CDR1 MDHEN, CDR2 SYDVKM. V was pared by 2 bases and J by 7 bases, with 21 bases between. The chain's CDR3 is CASSLNRILSWRNSPLHF. The CDR3 DNA reads TGTGCCAGCAGTTTAAACAGGATCTTGAGTTGGCGGAATTCACCCCTCCACTTT.